Listed below are T cell receptor beta chains from one sample, sequenced in a study of blood T cell repertoires in COVID-19. Only in-frame clones appear in the TCRdb table, and some are missing; sequencing was by immunoSEQ multiplex PCR. Of over 120,000 clones in the sample, approximately 85% were seen once. Source material: peripheral blood. These receptors all come from a man between 65 and 79 years old with acute or convalescent COVID-19. Each CDR3 is given with its conserved first and last residue. The D gene is left open where the match is weak. Clone size is not always given. Where it is, it says once, few, many or a class for expanded clones.

cdr3_aa cdr3_nt j_call v_call d_call clone_size
CASSLNQRNTQYF TGTGCCAGCAGCTTAAACCAGCGAAACACGCAGTATTTT TRBJ2-3 TRBV7-2 . few
CASSQLQGSGYTF TGTGCCAGCAGCCAATTACAGGGTAGTGGCTACACCTTC TRBJ1-2 TRBV14 . .
CASSDNKDTEAFF TGCGCCAGCAGTGACAACAAAGACACTGAAGCTTTCTTT TRBJ1-1 TRBV10-2 . .
CASSQDSGGGGETQYF TGCGCCAGCAGCCAAGATTCGGGCGGCGGGGGCGAGACCCAGTACTTC TRBJ2-5 TRBV4-1 . .
CASSLDRAGGYTF TGTGCCAGCAGCTTAGACAGGGCCGGGGGCTACACCTTC TRBJ1-2 TRBV7-3 TRBD1 .
CASSGDRDQPQHF TGTGCCAGCAGCGGGGACAGGGATCAGCCCCAGCATTTT TRBJ1-5 TRBV5-8 TRBD1 .
CASRGLAANTGELFF TGTGCCAGTAGGGGACTAGCAGCGAACACCGGGGAGCTGTTTTTT TRBJ2-2 TRBV19 TRBD2 .
CASSWDRGTEAFF TGCGCCAGCAGTTGGGACAGGGGGACTGAAGCTTTCTTT TRBJ1-1 TRBV5-1 TRBD1 few
CASSQLPGTGTNEKLFF TGCGCCAGCAGTCAATTACCGGGTACGGGAACTAATGAAAAACTGTTTTTT TRBJ1-4 TRBV23-1 . .
CATSREQGGAYEQYF TGTGCCACCAGCCGCGAACAGGGGGGAGCCTACGAGCAGTACTTC TRBJ2-7 TRBV15 TRBD1 once
CASAETSKTQYF TGTGCCAGCGCGGAAACTTCGAAGACCCAGTACTTC TRBJ2-5 TRBV13 . .
CASSTHRSEQYF TGTGCCAGCAGCACCCACAGGAGCGAGCAGTACTTC TRBJ2-7 TRBV11-2 . .
CASSQSGSGNTIYF TGCGCCAGCAGCCAAAGCGGCTCTGGAAACACCATATATTTT TRBJ1-3 TRBV4-1 . .
CASSLATGVNYGYTF TGCGCCAGCAGCTTGGCCACAGGGGTCAACTATGGCTACACCTTC TRBJ1-2 TRBV5-1 TRBD1 .
CAISETGIRGTEAFF TGTGCCATCAGTGAGACAGGGATTAGGGGCACTGAAGCTTTCTTT TRBJ1-1 TRBV10-3 . once
CASSLYRLMNTEAFF TGTGCCAGCAGCCTCTACAGGCTAATGAACACTGAAGCTTTCTTT TRBJ1-1 TRBV5-8 . .
CASSYSSGGKQPQHF TGTGCCAGCAGTTACTCATCGGGGGGAAAACAGCCCCAGCATTTT TRBJ1-5 TRBV6-5 . .
CASSYSSPSYNEQFF TGTGCCAGCAGTTACTCCTCCCCCTCCTACAATGAGCAGTTCTTC TRBJ2-1 TRBV6-5 . .
CASSLAPQGAGNQPQHF TGTGCCAGCAGTTTGGCCCCCCAGGGGGCCGGCAATCAGCCCCAGCATTTT TRBJ1-5 TRBV27 TRBD1 .
CASSARVDTQYF TGTGCCAGCAGCGCCAGGGTAGATACGCAGTATTTT TRBJ2-3 TRBV9 . once
CASRETGKFGYGYTF TGTGCCAGCAGAGAGACAGGGAAATTCGGCTATGGCTACACCTTC TRBJ1-2 TRBV27 TRBD1 .
CASSQEYSKPQHF TGTGCCAGCAGCCAAGAATACAGTAAGCCCCAGCATTTT TRBJ1-5 TRBV14 . .
CASSRQGRSGNTIYF TGTGCCAGCAGCCGACAGGGACGCTCTGGAAACACCATATATTTT TRBJ1-3 TRBV7-9 TRBD1 .
CASSLYPGFSYEQYF TGTGCCAGCAGTTTGTACCCGGGTTTCTCCTACGAGCAGTACTTC TRBJ2-7 TRBV28 . .
CASSLASGANTGELFF TGCGCCAGCAGCTTGGCCAGCGGGGCCAACACCGGGGAGCTGTTTTTT TRBJ2-2 TRBV5-1 TRBD2 .
CASNRQGHNEQFF TGTGCCAGTAATAGACAGGGACACAATGAGCAGTTCTTC TRBJ2-1 TRBV21-1 . .
CASSRTGASNTGELFF TGTGCCAGCAGCAGGACAGGGGCGTCCAACACCGGGGAGCTGTTTTTT TRBJ2-2 TRBV7-2 TRBD1 .
CASSRDWGNTIYF TGTGCCAGCAGTAGGGACTGGGGAAACACCATATATTTT TRBJ1-3 TRBV2 . .
CASRPAGASYEQYF TGCGCCAGCAGACCTGCGGGAGCATCCTACGAGCAGTACTTC TRBJ2-7 TRBV5-1 TRBD2 .
CASSLQGAVQPQHF TGTGCCAGCAGTTTGCAGGGGGCTGTTCAGCCCCAGCATTTT TRBJ1-5 TRBV6-9 TRBD1 .
CSVAIRGQEETQYF TGCAGCGTTGCCATTCGAGGGCAGGAAGAGACCCAGTACTTC TRBJ2-5 TRBV29-1 . .
CAWSRGQATNEKLFF TGTGCCTGGAGCCGGGGACAGGCAACTAATGAAAAACTGTTTTTT TRBJ1-4 TRBV30 TRBD1 .
CAPPPQGYCNTIYF TGTGCCCCCCCACCTCAGGGGTATTGTAACACCATATATTTT TRBJ1-3 TRBV10-3 . .
CASSLPPDRGYGYTF TGTGCCAGCAGTCTACCCCCGGACAGGGGCTATGGCTACACCTTC TRBJ1-2 TRBV6-5 TRBD1 .
CASSFKATGGGTEAFF TGTGCCAGCAGCTTTAAAGCTACAGGGGGAGGGACTGAAGCTTTCTTT TRBJ1-1 TRBV7-2 TRBD1 .
CASSSTSGSTYEQYF TGCGCCAGCAGCTCAACTAGCGGGAGCACCTACGAGCAGTACTTC TRBJ2-7 TRBV5-1 TRBD2 .
CASSLTGGTDNSPLHF TGTGCCAGCAGCTTAACCGGCGGGACAGACAATTCACCCCTCCACTTT TRBJ1-6 TRBV7-9 TRBD1 .
CASSLVGGDQPQHF TGTGCCAGCAGCTTAGTAGGCGGGGATCAGCCCCAGCATTTT TRBJ1-5 TRBV7-9 . once
CASSPGQGRSYEQYF TGTGCCAGCAGCCCCGGACAGGGTCGGTCCTACGAGCAGTACTTC TRBJ2-7 TRBV6-6 TRBD1 .
CASSFSSSRFPYEQYF TGTGCCAGCAGTTTTAGCTCTAGCAGGTTCCCCTACGAGCAGTACTTC TRBJ2-7 TRBV27 . .
CANTRRRDTEAFF TGTGCCAACACCAGGAGGAGGGACACTGAAGCTTTCTTT TRBJ1-1 TRBV14 . .
CATSDYQGQAFF TGTGCCACCAGTGATTACCAGGGGCAAGCTTTCTTT TRBJ1-1 TRBV24-1 . .
CASSEGRGMHGYTF TGTGCCAGCAGTGAAGGTAGAGGGATGCATGGCTACACCTTC TRBJ1-2 TRBV6-1 . .
CASSSQGDYGYTF TGTGCCAGCAGTTCTCAGGGGGACTATGGCTACACCTTC TRBJ1-2 TRBV2 TRBD1 .
CASSQDRLAHQETQYF TGTGCCAGCAGCCAAGACCGGCTAGCGCATCAAGAGACCCAGTACTTC TRBJ2-5 TRBV14 . .
CASSSTGTGNSPLHF TGTGCCAGCAGCTCGACCGGGACAGGGAATTCACCCCTCCACTTT TRBJ1-6 TRBV7-2 TRBD1 once
CASSQVFGSYEQYF TGCGCCAGCAGCCAAGTTTTCGGCTCCTACGAGCAGTACTTC TRBJ2-7 TRBV4-1 . .
CASSLGRADTEAFF TGTGCCAGCAGCTTGGGCAGGGCGGACACTGAAGCTTTCTTT TRBJ1-1 TRBV11-1 . .
CASSPTGAIYGYTF TGCGCCAGCAGCCCAACAGGGGCAATCTATGGCTACACCTTC TRBJ1-2 TRBV4-1 TRBD1 .